A single sample is the source of the 15 T cell receptor beta chains below, sequenced in a study of T cells after yellow fever vaccination. In TCRdb, the 5' RACE reads were re-called with MiXCR into one record per CDR3 protein. The sample has fewer than 450,000 distinct CDR3 sequences; 4% are singletons. The sequencing here drew on PBMCs, taken 5 days after the yellow fever booster vaccination. These receptors were collected from a man between 18 and 29 years old who received the YFV17D yellow fever vaccine.

The chain uses TRBV18 and TRBJ1-1; 7 nucleotides agree with TRBD1. After removal of 3 bases from V and 5 bases from J, the junction contained 9 bases not matched to a gene. The CDR3 sequence is 15 residues long. Germline values: CDR1 KGHSH, CDR2 LQKENI. CDR3 amino acids: CASSPSSGTATEAFF. DNA for the CDR3: TGTGCCAGCTCACCTTCTTCCGGGACAGCTACTGAAGCTTTCTTT.

The V gene is TRBV9, the J gene TRBJ1-3; 10 bases line up with TRBD1. The trim removed 7 bases at V and 0 bases at J, leaving 4 bases unmatched. Germline V gene lookup returns CDR1 SGDLS and CDR2 YYNGEE. The CDR3 contains 15 residues. CDR3 sequence reads: CASSGQGLSGNTIYF. Written as DNA, the CDR3 is TGTGCCAGCTCGGGACAGGGGCTCTCTGGAAACACCATATATTTT.

Ten or more counts support this clonotype. V is TRBV20-1 and J is TRBJ2-5, with a weak D call TRBD1 (6 bases). Germline CDR1 DFQATT, CDR2 SNEGSKA (reference sequence). The V gene lost 5 bases and the J gene lost 2 bases, with 15 bases spanning the gap. CDR3 size: 14 residues. CDR3 protein: CSASRQAIQETQYF. CDR3 DNA: TGCAGTGCTTCACGACAGGCGATACAAGAGACCCAGTACTTC.

This clonotype was recorded many times. The chain employs TRBV18 and TRBJ2-7; 10 bases agree with TRBD1. The CDR3 runs 15 residues. The germline V gene has CDR1 KGHSH and CDR2 LQKENI. With 5 bases clipped from V and 4 bases from J, the junction kept 8 bases outside the gene matches. The CDR3 coding sequence is TGTGCCAGCTCAGCAGCCGGGACAGGGGATTACGAGCAGTACTTC. It is translated as CASSAAGTGDYEQYF. Drawing the rest from reference TRBV18 and TRBJ2-7, the complete variable domain is NAGVMQNPRHLVRRRGQEARLRCSPMKGHSHVYWYRQLPEEGLKFMVYLQKENIIDESGMPKERFSAEFPKEGPSILRIQQVVRGDSAAYFCASSAAGTGDYEQYFGPGTRLTVT.

The chain recombines TRBV4-3 with TRBJ2-3; no clear D gene. The ends were cut back, 0 bases at V and 4 bases at J, with 8 bases in the middle. Looked up from germline, CDR1 is LGHNA and CDR2 is YSLEER. The CDR3 runs 14 residues. The CDR3 nucleotides read TGCGCCAGCAGCCAAGATCGGGTGGCAGATACGCAGTATTTT. Amino acids: CASSQDRVADTQYF.

This clonotype showed up just a few times. This chain connects TRBV3-1 to TRBJ1-6; TRBD1 matches 8 bases. The J segment lost 7 bases and the V segment lost 4 bases, leaving 6 bases of the junction unmatched. CDR3 length: 15 residues. Looked up from germline, CDR1 is LGHDT and CDR2 is YNNKEL (reference sequence). CDR3 sequence: CASSPWTGMNSPLHF. CDR3 nucleotide sequence: TGTGCCAGCAGCCCTTGGACAGGGATGAATTCACCCCTCCACTTT.

The chain couples TRBV10-3 to TRBJ1-2; 8 nucleotides match TRBD1. This CDR3 is built from 13 residues. With 8 bases clipped from V and 7 bases from J, the junction kept 9 bases outside the gene matches. Germline CDR1 and CDR2: ENHRY and SYGVKD. The CDR3 here is CAIPDQGAGGYTF. For the CDR3, the DNA is TGTGCCATCCCCGACCAGGGGGCGGGTGGCTACACCTTC.

The V call is TRBV6-2 or TRBV6-3, the J call TRBJ2-7; 7 bases fit TRBD2. Germline loops: CDR1 MNHEY, CDR2 SVGEGT. J lost 4 bases, V lost 5 bases, and 8 bases had no gene match. The CDR3 is made up of 14 amino acids. CDR3 amino acids: CASSPPQRGYEQYF. DNA for the CDR3: TGTGCCAGCAGTCCCCCTCAGCGGGGATACGAGCAGTACTTC.

This clonotype was seen a few times. The V gene is TRBV20-1, the J gene TRBJ2-3, with TRBD2 as a possible D gene (5 bases). V was pared by 6 bases and J by 3 bases, with 19 bases between. Germline CDR1 DFQATT, CDR2 SNEGSKA (reference sequence). The CDR3 sequence is 15 residues long. The CDR3 DNA reads TGCAGTGCCACGGGGTCCCCAGCCACAACAGATACGCAGTATTTT. Translation gives CSATGSPATTDTQYF.

This clonotype was counted only a few times. The V call is TRBV10-2, the J call TRBJ1-6, with D possibly matching TRBD1 (5 bases). The CDR3 spans 15 residues. Germline V CDR1 and CDR2: WSHSY, SAAADI. V was shortened by 6 bases and J by 7 bases, with 16 bases between the two germline ends. The CDR3 sequence is CASSPLSGGNSPLHF. The CDR3 DNA sequence: TGCGCCAGCAGCCCGCTGAGCGGGGGAAATTCACCCCTCCACTTT.

A few counts support this clonotype. This sequence joins TRBV6-4 and TRBJ2-7; 11 nucleotides align to TRBD2. Germline CDR1 reads MRHNA; CDR2 reads SNTAGT. J lost 2 bases, V lost 9 bases, and 3 bases had no gene match. The CDR3 is 13 residues long. DNA of the CDR3: TGTGCCAGGGGGACTAGCGGTACCTACGAGCAGTACGTC. Protein product: CARGTSGTYEQYV.

This clonotype has a handful of counts. The chain combines TRBV29-1 with TRBJ2-1; 9 bases align to TRBD2. The ends lost 4 bases at V and 3 bases at J; junction bases unmatched: 4. CDR1 SQVTM and CDR2 ANQGSEA come from the germline V gene. CDR3 length: 14 amino acids. The CDR3 is CSVGLAVLYNEQFF. The CDR3 DNA is TGCAGCGTTGGACTAGCGGTCCTCTACAATGAGCAGTTCTTC.

The chain joins TRBV7-6 to TRBJ1-1, with D perhaps matching TRBD1 (5 bases). Germline V gene sequence: CDR1 SGHVS, CDR2 FNYEAQ. V lost 1 base to trimming and J lost 6 bases, with 9 bases between them. The CDR3 totals 13 residues. The CDR3 DNA reads TGTGCCAGCAGCTTAGGGGAAGGGGCTGAAGCTTTCTTT. It codes for CASSLGEGAEAFF.

This clonotype came up many times. CDR3 coding DNA: TGTGCCATCAGTGAGTCACTGAGGACAGGGGCCTACGAGCAGTACGTC. This sequence encodes CAISESLRTGAYEQYV. The rearrangement links TRBV10-3 to TRBJ2-7; TRBD1 agrees at 9 bases. CDR3 length equals 16 residues. CDR1 is ENHRY, CDR2 SYGVKD, per germline. The V segment lost 0 bases and the J segment 2 bases; nucleotides outside the gene matches: 5.

This clonotype has ten or more counts. The V gene is TRBV10-3, the J gene TRBJ2-1; TRBD2 agrees at 13 bases. V was pared by 2 bases and J by 9 bases, with 7 bases of the junction left unmatched. This CDR3 has 16 amino acids. Germline V gene sequence: CDR1 ENHRY, CDR2 SYGVKD. CDR3 bases: TGTGCCATCAGTGAGCCTGGGACTAGCGGGGATAGTGAGCAGTTCTTC. It codes for CAISEPGTSGDSEQFF.